This T cell receptor (beta chain) came from a study of cytomegalovirus exposure and HLA in healthy donors. General study findings and limits: Later on, a genetic analysis was performed. It linked a missense variant in DCLRE1C with V- and J-gene trimming of TCR beta. The authors judged a highly shared variant cluster likely a sequencing artifact.

60 Vbeta and 13 Jbeta primers were used in PCR. In the study's own analysis: In a later analysis, the count reached 74 million or so unique TCR beta chains, with about 10 million shared. Sequencing was performed with immunoSEQ multiplex PCR; in TCRdb, only in-frame clones are kept and a portion is missing. The V and J calls and the clone size are those of that table, but D and trimming were determined from the DNA. Of about 150,000 clones listed, more than 60% are singletons. Worth noting for this clone: As yet, its antigen is unknown.

The receptor comes from a man between 18 and 35 years old in good health and CMV-seropositive. Sequencing was carried out using PBMCs.

CDR3 DNA: TGTGCCAGCAGAACAGGAGAGGGGGCGGGTTTCTACGAGCAGTACTTC. Its translation: CASRTGEGAGFYEQYF. The chain carries TRBV27 and TRBJ2-7; 7 nucleotides line up with TRBD1. Trimming took 6 bases from V and 3 from J; bases not matched to a gene: 14. Looked up from germline, CDR1 is MNHEY and CDR2 is SMNVEV (reference sequence). This CDR3 contains 16 residues.